The present TCR beta chain was sequenced within a study of T cell responses to AZD1222 COVID-19 vaccine listed by TCRdb under 2021. Notes on the research overall: Because spike-specific TCR depth and breadth did not differ between the two schedules, AZD1222 recipients who got a second dose at roughly 4 weeks were pooled with those who got a second dose at roughly 12 weeks. TCR sequencing was performed for 230 to 250 trial participants, of whom some 200 were given two doses of AZD1222 and approximately 25 were given two doses of MenACWY control vaccine. Trial participants were enrolled into age subgroups of 18-55, 56-69 and 70-plus years, which contained roughly 140, 27 and 60 TCR-sequenced participants, respectively.

CDR1 and CDR2, looked up from the germline V gene, are KGHSH and LQKENI. Trimming costs V 2 bases and J 5 bases, and their ends lie 15 bases apart. The CDR3 goes from the cysteine to the phenylalanine over 15 residues. Only CDR3 DNA remains: 45 bases, in frame from the first base. On this clone itself: What this receptor recognizes is not known. No base quality values were provided; no much bigger clone lies one nucleotide off.

In the paper's terms, the time point label means: baseline before first vaccination. Vaccinee samples came from UK trials COV001 and COV002, including a single-blind randomized controlled phase 2/3 trial of AZD1222 (ChAdOx1 nCoV-19) in healthy adults. For TCRbeta chain sequencing, PBMC samples from trial participants were taken at day 0 and at day 28 after the second dose. The CDR3 regions of human TCRbeta chains were analyzed by immunosequencing. In the original analysis: Repertoire TCRs were checked for matches against a reference library of SARS-CoV-2-specific TCRs that had been generated using the MIRA antigen-specificity platform. Breadth meant the fraction of unique TCRs that were SARS-CoV-2-associated, whereas depth meant the fraction of total T cells that were SARS-CoV-2-associated. Each spike-specific TCR was assigned to its reactive spike region and to a CD4 or CD8 class using the MIRA data. Log10-transformed breadth and depth values were compared by one-way ANOVA with Sidak's multiple comparisons tests. Held by TCRdb, this immuneACCESS table contains in-frame sequences only and omits some clones. Under half of the omission traces to an unresolved V gene where checked; the cause of the rest is unknown. V and J calls and clone size are given by that table; D and trimming were obtained from the DNA. A total of 130,000 or so clones appear in this sample, approximately 90% of them only once. The ten largest account for 7.2% of the sample.

What the authors observed across the whole study: Conclusions about previously exposed vaccinees are limited because only six or seven AZD1222 recipients were SARS-CoV-2 seropositive at baseline. The vaccine-associated CD4 TCRs covered the entire spike protein, and the dominant responses fell in regions 160-218 and 743-854. Because no day 14 peak-response samples were available, the repertoires could be characterized only after the peak T cell response. Most participants were white British and females outnumbered males, and the authors suggested that clonal diversity may have been underestimated. Spike-specific TCR breadth and depth rose significantly after two AZD1222 doses compared with day 0 and with MenACWY recipients. In the small 56-69-year group, the increase in depth fell short of significance, most likely because of low power. Reportedly, almost half of the unique spike-specific TCRs recognized epitopes lying outside the regions that are mutated in the B.1.351 and B.1.1.7 variants.

The clonotype comes from an adult in good health. The V and J segments used are TRBV18 and TRBJ1-2, with an unclear D gene assignment. Source: peripheral blood, taken on day 0 of AZD1222 vaccination. The nucleotide sequence is given as TGTGCCAGCTCACCAAAGGGAGACGGACGATATGGCTACACCTTC. Translation gives CASSPKGDGRYGYTF.